These T cell receptor beta chains were read from a single sample in a study of control samples from healthy donors and cancer patients. Assay used: immunoSEQ multiplex PCR; TCRdb lists only in-frame clones, some missing. The sample lists 170,000 or so clones, 90% to 95% occurring once. The sequenced sample was blood. These receptors all stem from a woman in her late teens or twenties in good health. Each CDR3 is given with its conserved first and last residue. The D gene is left open where the match is weak. Only part of the rows carry a size: once, few, many, or a class if the clone is expanded.

j_call: TRBJ2-7; d_call: TRBD1; clone_size: -; v_call: TRBV6-6; cdr3_aa: CASMGTGGTEKQYF; cdr3_nt: TGTGCCAGCATGGGGACAGGGGGCACGGAGAAGCAGTACTTC
j_call: TRBJ2-1; d_call: -; clone_size: -; v_call: TRBV6-5; cdr3_aa: CASSYEWTLYNEQFF; cdr3_nt: TGTGCCAGCAGTTACGAATGGACTTTGTACAATGAGCAGTTCTTC
j_call: TRBJ1-2; d_call: -; clone_size: -; v_call: TRBV5-5; cdr3_aa: CASRPTGTRYGYTF; cdr3_nt: TGTGCCAGCAGGCCAACCGGGACACGTTATGGCTACACCTTC
j_call: TRBJ1-6; d_call: -; clone_size: -; v_call: TRBV6-5; cdr3_aa: CASSFSLSSYNSPLHF; cdr3_nt: TGTGCCAGCAGTTTTAGTCTGAGCTCCTATAATTCACCCCTCCACTTT
j_call: TRBJ1-2; d_call: TRBD1; clone_size: -; v_call: TRBV18; cdr3_aa: CASSPLTGIGYGYTF; cdr3_nt: TGTGCCAGCTCACCCCTGACAGGGATAGGGTATGGCTACACCTTC
j_call: TRBJ2-3; d_call: -; clone_size: -; v_call: TRBV5-1; cdr3_aa: CASSIRTGGTDTQYF; cdr3_nt: TGCGCCAGCAGCATCAGGACGGGAGGCACAGATACGCAGTATTTT
j_call: TRBJ1-2; d_call: TRBD1; clone_size: -; v_call: TRBV6-1; cdr3_aa: CASSEGGQGSGYTF; cdr3_nt: TGTGCCAGCAGTGAAGGAGGACAGGGGAGTGGCTACACCTTC
j_call: TRBJ2-1; d_call: -; clone_size: -; v_call: TRBV11-1; cdr3_aa: CASRLGSSVYNEQFF; cdr3_nt: TGTGCCAGCAGGCTTGGCTCTTCGGTGTACAATGAGCAGTTCTTC
j_call: TRBJ2-5; d_call: -; clone_size: -; v_call: TRBV5-4; cdr3_aa: CASSLDSLYQETQYF; cdr3_nt: TGTGCCAGCAGCTTGGACAGCTTGTACCAAGAGACCCAGTACTTC
j_call: TRBJ1-2; d_call: -; clone_size: -; v_call: TRBV5-4; cdr3_aa: CASGGRGPSYGYTF; cdr3_nt: TGTGCCTCCGGTGGACGGGGGCCCTCCTATGGCTACACCTTC
j_call: TRBJ2-5; d_call: TRBD2; clone_size: -; v_call: TRBV18; cdr3_aa: CASSPPLAGYLETQYF; cdr3_nt: TGTGCCAGCTCACCACCCCTAGCGGGATATTTAGAGACCCAGTACTTC
j_call: TRBJ1-4; d_call: TRBD1; clone_size: -; v_call: TRBV7-6; cdr3_aa: CASSFYLTGVPNEKLFF; cdr3_nt: TGTGCCAGCAGCTTCTATTTGACAGGGGTGCCTAATGAAAAACTGTTTTTT
j_call: TRBJ2-3; d_call: -; clone_size: few; v_call: TRBV5-5; cdr3_aa: CASSAAGNTDTQYF; cdr3_nt: TGTGCCAGCAGCGCCGCAGGGAACACAGATACGCAGTATTTT
j_call: TRBJ2-7; d_call: TRBD1; clone_size: -; v_call: TRBV27; cdr3_aa: CASSPRQGYYEQYF; cdr3_nt: TGTGCCAGCAGTCCCCGACAGGGATACTACGAGCAGTACTTC
j_call: TRBJ1-5; d_call: -; clone_size: -; v_call: TRBV25-1; cdr3_aa: CASSEEGEQPQHF; cdr3_nt: TGTGCCAGCAGCGAGGAGGGTGAACAGCCCCAGCATTTT
j_call: TRBJ1-2; d_call: -; clone_size: -; v_call: TRBV27; cdr3_aa: CASSFGGMGGYTF; cdr3_nt: TGTGCCAGCAGTTTCGGCGGAATGGGGGGCTACACCTTC
j_call: TRBJ1-1; d_call: -; clone_size: -; v_call: TRBV4-1; cdr3_aa: CASSRVGEAFF; cdr3_nt: TGCGCCAGCAGTCGGGTAGGTGAAGCTTTCTTT
j_call: TRBJ2-1; d_call: -; clone_size: -; v_call: TRBV5-4; cdr3_aa: CASRISQGKEEQFF; cdr3_nt: TGTGCCAGCAGAATATCACAGGGTAAAGAGGAGCAGTTCTTC
j_call: TRBJ2-3; d_call: TRBD2; clone_size: -; v_call: TRBV6-4; cdr3_aa: CASSRLAGGPDTQYF; cdr3_nt: TGTGCCAGCAGCAGACTAGCGGGAGGGCCAGATACGCAGTATTTT
j_call: TRBJ2-1; d_call: -; clone_size: -; v_call: TRBV7-2; cdr3_aa: CASPGEQFF; cdr3_nt: TGTGCCAGCCCTGGAGAGCAGTTCTTC
j_call: TRBJ2-3; d_call: -; clone_size: -; v_call: TRBV5-1; cdr3_aa: CASSLDISAGTITDTQYF; cdr3_nt: TGCGCCAGCAGCTTGGACATCTCGGCCGGGACGATCACAGATACGCAGTATTTT
j_call: TRBJ2-4; d_call: -; clone_size: -; v_call: TRBV7-3; cdr3_aa: CASIISTGRVAKNIQYF; cdr3_nt: TGTGCCAGCATCATCTCGACAGGACGCGTTGCCAAAAACATTCAGTACTTC
j_call: TRBJ2-3; d_call: -; clone_size: -; v_call: TRBV20-1; cdr3_aa: CSARGLDTQYF; cdr3_nt: TGCAGTGCCAGGGGTTTAGATACGCAGTATTTT